Below, 15 T cell receptor beta chains from the same sample are listed, as sequenced in a study of shared clonotypes between healthy human individuals. The assay was immunoSEQ multiplex PCR, and TCRdb's table has in-frame clones only and misses some. The sample carries some 500,000 clones, about 74% recorded once. What was sequenced was PBMCs. These receptors all stem from a middle-aged woman in good health. Some clones in this sample may be carry-over from other donors' samples.

The J gene is TRBJ2-2, the V gene TRBV10-3; D tentatively fits TRBD1 or TRBD2 (6 bases each). The V end lost 10 bases, the J end lost 5 bases, and 17 bases lay between the germline ends. The CDR3 totals 14 residues. Germline CDR1 is ENHRY and CDR2 is SYGVKD. Here the CDR3 DNA reads TGTGCCACCGGGGGCGGGACAACAACCGGGGAGCTGTTTTTT. This sequence encodes CATGGGTTTGELFF.

This chain links TRBV5-8 with TRBJ2-5; maybe TRBD2 (6 bases). The DNA end favors TRBJ2-7, so the J call may be wrong. Germline V CDR1 and CDR2: SGHTS, YDEGEE. The CDR3 spans 13 residues. CDR3 sequence: CASRARGIHEQYF. CDR3 bases: TGTGCCAGCAGAGCCCGGGGGATCCACGAGCAGTACTTC.

The V gene is TRBV19, the J gene TRBJ2-1; D gene unclear. Trimming pared 9 bases from V and 8 bases from J, leaving 11 bases between. This CDR3 is built from 11 residues. CDR1 and CDR2 from the germline V gene are LNHDA and SQIVND (reference sequence). In DNA, the CDR3 is TGTGCCAGCAAGAACCTAGATGAGCAGTTCTTC. As protein: CASKNLDEQFF.

This chain joins TRBV6-1 and TRBJ2-7; 12 bases agree with TRBD2. The germline V gene encodes CDR1 MNHNS and CDR2 SASEGT. The J segment lost 3 bases and the V segment lost 8 bases, leaving 2 bases of the junction unmatched. This CDR3 has 13 amino acids. CDR3 loop: CASRLAGVYEQYF. The CDR3 DNA is TGTGCCAGCCGACTAGCGGGAGTCTACGAGCAGTACTTC.

The chain employs TRBV21-1 and TRBJ2-1; the table's D call of TRBD2 was not tested on the DNA. TRBV21-1 is labeled a pseudogene. There are 22 residues in the CDR3. CDR3 coding DNA: TGTGCCAGCAGCAAGTCACCCTCGTTAGTAGCGGGGCGCTGTACCCTGAACAATGAGCAGTTCTTC. It codes for CASSKSPSLVAGRCTLNNEQFF.

With regard to this clone: With a far larger clone one base away, a read error is the likely cause. The sample contains more than one DNA sequence encoding this CDR3. V is TRBV19 and J is TRBJ2-6, with 9 bases aligning to TRBD2. CDR1 is LNHDA and CDR2 is SQIVND in the germline V gene (reference sequence). Losses at the gene ends were 4 bases for V and 0 bases for J; bases not matched to a gene: 1. The CDR3 totals 16 residues. CDR3 sequence: CASSSSGGSGANVLTF. CDR3 bases: TGTGCCAGTAGTAGTAGCGGGGGCTCTGGGGCCAACGTCCTGACTTTC.

The sample holds one count of this clone. V is TRBV18 and J is TRBJ1-4; D is unclear. CDR1 is KGHSH, CDR2 LQKENI, per germline. The CDR3 totals 16 residues. Trimming removed 2 bases from V and 2 bases from J, with 12 bases in between. CDR3 region: CASSPAGLVTNEKLFF. CDR3 DNA sequence: TGTGCCAGCTCACCAGCGGGGTTAGTGACTAATGAAAAACTGTTTTTT.

Note on this clone: This may come from a read error, since a much larger clone is one base off. The rearrangement joins TRBV28 to TRBJ1-2; D may be TRBD1 (6 bases). CDR3 length equals 14 residues. V lost 7 bases, J lost 4 bases, and 16 bases lay in between. CDR1 and CDR2 from the germline V gene are MDHEN and SYDVKM. CDR3 loop: CASNRDKLIYGYTF. CDR3 coding DNA: TGTGCCAGCAATCGGGACAAGCTAATCTATGGCTACACCTTC.

About this clone: A much larger clone is a single base away; this may be a read error. This sequence joins TRBV5-1 and TRBJ2-7; D call uncertain. The V gene's germline CDR1 is SGHRS and CDR2 YFSETQ. The CDR3 is 16 amino acids. V was pared by 0 bases and J by 3 bases, with 16 bases between. CDR3 DNA sequence: TGCGCCAGCAGCTTGGAAGGACGGATCACAGACTACGAGCAGTACTTC. Amino acid sequence: CASSLEGRITDYEQYF.

This chain connects TRBV5-4 to TRBJ1-1, with TRBD1 as a possible D gene (5 bases). This CDR3 region has 12 residues. Per the germline V gene, CDR1 is SGHNT and CDR2 is YYREEE (reference sequence). Trimming took off 10 bases at V and 4 bases at J, with 14 bases between the two ends. The CDR3 region is CAGGRGGTEAFF. Written as DNA, the CDR3 is TGTGCCGGGGGACGAGGAGGCACTGAAGCTTTCTTT.

This clone was picked up many times. The chain combines TRBV27 with TRBJ2-3; D is uncertain. Germline CDR1 is MNHEY and CDR2 is SMNVEV (reference sequence). Trimming took off 5 bases at V and 8 bases at J, with 14 bases between the two ends. The CDR3 has 13 residues. Written as DNA, the CDR3 is TGTGCCAGCAGTAATAGAGAAAGCAGTACGCAGTATTTT. This gives the protein CASSNRESSTQYF.

The chain links TRBV5-4 to TRBJ2-7; the match to TRBD1 covers 10 bases. Trimming cost V 4 bases and J 6 bases; bases outside gene matches: 4. The CDR3 extends over 13 amino acids. Germline CDR1 SGHNT, CDR2 YYREEE (reference sequence). CDR3 coding DNA: TGTGCCAGCAGCCCGACAGGGGGCGGCGAGCAGTACTTC. Protein sequence: CASSPTGGGEQYF.

This clone was recorded a few times. This chain connects TRBV29-1 to TRBJ1-3, with 12 bases identical to TRBD1. Germline V lookup: CDR1 SQVTM, CDR2 ANQGSEA. CDR3 length: 13 amino acids. Trimming took 8 bases from V and 5 from J; bases not matched to a gene: 4. This CDR3 reads CSTRDRGRNTIYF. The CDR3 nucleotides are TGCAGCACGCGGGACAGGGGGCGAAACACCATATATTTT.

The chain is built from TRBV30 and TRBJ1-2, with unresolved D. Trimming removed 0 bases from V and 3 bases from J, with 11 bases in between. Looked up from germline, CDR1 is GTSNPN and CDR2 is SVGIG (reference sequence). CDR3 length: 14 amino acids. CDR3 residues: CAWSVRVLYYGYTF. Written as DNA, the CDR3 is TGTGCCTGGAGTGTAAGGGTCCTTTACTATGGCTACACCTTC.

This rearrangement joins TRBV29-1 to TRBJ2-7, with 11 bases matching TRBD1. CDR1 SQVTM and CDR2 ANQGSEA come from the germline V gene. V lost 7 bases and J lost 5; bases outside the gene matches: 13. The CDR3 is 15 residues long. CDR3 residues: CSASNQPGQGDEQYF. The CDR3 bases are TGCAGCGCCTCAAACCAACCGGGACAGGGGGACGAGCAGTACTTC.